The next 18 T cell receptor beta chains were all read from a single sample in a study of blood T cell repertoires in COVID-19. Profiled with immunoSEQ multiplex PCR; TCRdb holds only in-frame clones, not every one. This sample has about 350,000 clones; around nine tenths occur once, and the top ten carry approximately 1%. Specimen: PBMCs or T cells enriched from blood (not recorded which). The source of these receptors is a woman aged 25-40 years who had been exposed to COVID-19.

The V call is TRBV30, the J call TRBJ1-2; D is unclear. In germline, CDR1 is GTSNPN, CDR2 SVGIG (reference sequence). The V gene lost 2 bases and the J gene lost 1 base, with 11 bases spanning the gap. The CDR3 covers 14 residues. DNA for the CDR3: TGTGCCTGGAGTCCCGGGAGCATTAACTATGGCTACACCTTC. Translating it yields CAWSPGSINYGYTF.

This sequence joins TRBV30 and TRBJ2-1, with D possibly matching TRBD2 (6 bases). This CDR3 contains 14 residues. V lost 3 bases and J 0 bases, leaving 9 bases between the germline ends. Looked up from germline, CDR1 is GTSNPN and CDR2 is SVGIG (reference sequence). The CDR3 region has the DNA TGTGCCTGGAGGGACGGGAGCTCCTACAATGAGCAGTTCTTC. It translates to CAWRDGSSYNEQFF.

The chain is built from TRBV19 and TRBJ1-3; D is uncertain. Trimming took 3 bases from V and 0 from J, leaving 12 bases between them. Germline lookup yields CDR1 LNHDA and CDR2 SQIVND (reference sequence). This CDR3 comprises 16 residues. CDR3 in DNA: TGTGCCAGTAGTATTATGACTGACGTCTCTGGAAACACCATATATTTT. Its translation is CASSIMTDVSGNTIYF.

To note about this clone: This CDR3 is also generated by other DNA sequences in the sample. The V call is TRBV29-1, the J call TRBJ1-1; TRBD1 agrees at 8 bases. The CDR3 runs to 14 residues. Losses at the gene ends were 6 bases for V and 4 bases for J; bases not matched to a gene: 10. Germline loops: CDR1 SQVTM, CDR2 ANQGSEA. CDR3 sequence (DNA): TGCAGCGTCGGCCAGACAGGGGCGGGCACTGAAGCTTTCTTT. Residues: CSVGQTGAGTEAFF. Using reference TRBV29-1 and TRBJ1-1 for the parts outside the CDR3, the full variable domain is SAVISQKPSRDICQRGTSLTIQCQVDSQVTMMFWYRQQPGQSLTLIATANQGSEATYESGFVIDKFPISRPNLTFSTLTVSNMSPEDSSIYLCSVGQTGAGTEAFFGQGTRLTVV.

This chain's CDR3 is CASKRNLDSPYGYTF. CDR3 DNA: TGTGCCAGCAAAAGGAACCTTGACAGCCCCTATGGCTACACCTTC. The chain recombines TRBV2 with TRBJ1-2, with a tentative D call TRBD1 (5 bases). The CDR3 runs to 15 residues. Germline-derived CDR1 and CDR2 are SNHLY and FYNNEI. Trimming removed 7 bases from V and 4 bases from J, with 19 bases in between.

The rearrangement links TRBV5-6 to TRBJ2-2; the D gene is possibly TRBD2 (5 bases). The CDR3 is 15 amino acids. Trimming stripped 0 bases from V and 1 base from J, with 7 bases between. Germline CDR1 is SGHDT and CDR2 is YYEEEE. Here the CDR3 reads CASSLARENTGELFF. The CDR3 DNA is TGTGCCAGCAGCTTGGCGAGGGAGAACACCGGGGAGCTGTTTTTT.

In nucleotides, the CDR3 is TGTGCCAGCACACCGGGACAGGGGTTCGAAAAACTGTTTTTT. Its protein is CASTPGQGFEKLFF. The rearrangement links TRBV6-5 to TRBJ1-4; 10 nucleotides agree with TRBD1. V gave up 7 bases and J gave up 8 bases; unmatched junction bases: 7. Germline assignment: CDR1 MNHEY and CDR2 SVGAGI. CDR3 length: 14 residues.

This chain joins TRBV11-2 and TRBJ2-7; 12 bases fit TRBD1. Germline values: CDR1 SGHAT, CDR2 FQNNGV. The trim removed 4 bases at V and 3 bases at J, leaving 7 bases unmatched. This CDR3 region has 16 residues. The CDR3 DNA sequence: TGTGCCAGCAGCTGGGGGACAGGGGGCTTGAGCTACGAGCAGTACTTC. This sequence encodes CASSWGTGGLSYEQYF.

CDR3 DNA sequence: TGTGCCAGCCTAATGATGGGACAGGGGACTAGTAAAGATGGCTACACCTTC. It translates to CASLMMGQGTSKDGYTF. The V call is TRBV6-4, the J call TRBJ1-2; 10 bases are a match to TRBD1. Per germline, CDR1 MRHNA and CDR2 SNTAGT. V lost 8 bases, J lost 6 bases, and 18 bases stayed unmatched. The CDR3 extends over 17 amino acids.

As to this clone: At one of its ends the junction is not consistent with the germline gene, which may arise from a read error. This chain joins TRBV3-1 (or the pseudogene TRBV3-2) and TRBJ2-5, with D uncertain. Germline CDR1 is LGHDT and CDR2 is YNNKEL (reference sequence). The CDR3 runs to 15 residues. This CDR3 reads CASSQPASPQGTQYF. The DNA for the CDR3 is TGTGCCAGCAGCCAACCAGCGAGCCCCCAAGGGACCCAGTACTTC.

As DNA, the CDR3 is TGTGCCAGCAGTTTAGTCAGGGTCACTGAAGCTTTCTTT. Residues: CASSLVRVTEAFF. This rearrangement joins TRBV28 to TRBJ1-1; tentative D call: TRBD1 (5 bases). V was clipped by 2 bases and J by 4 bases, with 8 bases between them. The CDR3 sequence is 13 residues long. CDR1 is MDHEN and CDR2 is SYDVKM in the germline V gene.

The chain is built from TRBV9 and TRBJ1-1; D unresolved. In germline, CDR1 is SGDLS, CDR2 YYNGEE. The V end was cut by 4 bases, the J end by 1 base, with 8 bases between. This CDR3 is built from 13 residues. The CDR3 loop is CASSSTKNTEAFF. CDR3 in DNA: TGTGCCAGCAGCTCCACAAAGAACACTGAAGCTTTCTTT.

This chain links TRBV5-6 with TRBJ1-1; D remains ambiguous. The length of the CDR3 is 14 residues. Germline CDR1 and CDR2: SGHDT and YYEEEE. Trimming cost V 2 bases and J 1 base, with 9 bases left between them. DNA of the CDR3: TGTGCCAGCAGCTTCTCTCCGGGGAACACTGAAGCTTTCTTT. Its protein is CASSFSPGNTEAFF. The full variable domain, its missing parts supplied by reference TRBV5-6 and TRBJ1-1, is DAGVTQSPTHLIKTRGQQVTLRCSPKSGHDTVSWYQQALGQGPQFIFQYYEEEERQRGNFPDRFSGHQFPNYSSELNVNALLLGDSALYLCASSFSPGNTEAFFGQGTRLTVV.

This clone was seen only a few times. The chain recombines TRBV6-5 with TRBJ2-2, with 12 positions matching TRBD2. Germline assignment: CDR1 MNHEY and CDR2 SVGAGI. The CDR3 is 16 residues long. The V gene end was trimmed by 2 bases and the J gene end by 5 bases; junction bases not matched to a gene: 3. CDR3: CASSYLAGGRTGELFF. DNA for the CDR3: TGTGCCAGCAGTTACCTAGCGGGAGGGCGTACCGGGGAGCTGTTTTTT.

The genes are TRBV20-1 and TRBJ1-2; D remains unclear. Germline values: CDR1 DFQATT, CDR2 SNEGSKA (reference sequence). This CDR3 spans 10 amino acids. V dropped 6 bases and J dropped 7 bases, with 9 bases sitting between them. CDR3 bases: TGCAGTGCCTCCGTCGGTGGCTACACCTTC. Its translation is CSASVGGYTF.

The table lists this clone with a few counts. The chain couples TRBV12-2 to TRBJ2-1; no check of the table's D call, TRBD2, against the DNA was made. TRBV12-2 is assigned pseudogene status. CDR3 length equals 18 residues. The CDR3 DNA sequence: TGTGCAAGTCGCTTAGTCTTCGGGACTAGCGGGAGACTCAATGAGCAGTTCTTC. This translates into CASRLVFGTSGRLNEQFF.

V gene TRBV5-4 combines with J gene TRBJ1-4, with TRBD1 identical over 8 bases. The CDR3 consists of 17 residues. Germline-derived CDR1 and CDR2 are SGHNT and YYREEE (reference sequence). Germline trimming cut 2 bases from V and 8 bases from J; bases unmatched to any gene: 14. CDR3 DNA: TGTGCCAGCAGCTTCGGACAGGGCGTTTCGGCTAGGGAAAAACTGTTTTTT. It translates to CASSFGQGVSAREKLFF.

This clone appeared a single time. The chain carries TRBV2 and TRBJ2-5, with 9 bases lining up with TRBD1. The CDR3 extends over 15 amino acids. J lost 5 bases, V lost 3 bases, and 7 bases had no gene match. Germline CDR1 reads SNHLY; CDR2 reads FYNNEI. In DNA, the CDR3 is TGTGCCAGCAGTGAGGCCACAGGGGGCAAGGAGACCCAGTACTTC. This encodes CASSEATGGKETQYF.